The rows below give T cell receptor beta chains drawn from one sample of a study of T cells in Graves' hyperthyroidism and ophthalmopathy. TCRdb passed the multiplex PCR reads through MiXCR, listing each CDR3 protein once. The repertoire holds hundreds of thousands of distinct CDR3 sequences, with roughly 15% as singletons. The sequencing sample was made of blood. Receptor source: a woman between 40 and 55 years old with Graves' ophthalmopathy. Each CDR3 is given with its conserved first and last residue. The order of the fields is D gene, J gene, V gene, clone size, CDR3 DNA, CDR3 protein. The D gene is left open where the match is weak. Where a row states a size, it is once, few, many or the class of an expanded clone; other rows omit it.

TRBD2	TRBJ2-3	TRBV6-2/TRBV6-3	NA	TGTGCCAGCAGTTACCCCGCTAGCGGAGCTAGCACAGATACGCAGTATTTT	CASSYPASGASTDTQYF
NA	TRBJ1-1	TRBV27	many	TGTGCCAGCAGTTCGTTCAACAGGGTCAACGAAGCTTTCTTT	CASSSFNRVNEAFF
TRBD1	TRBJ2-4	TRBV20-1	many	TGCAGTGCTAGCTCCACAGGGGGCGCCGTCAACATTCAGTACTTC	CSASSTGGAVNIQYF
NA	TRBJ1-3	TRBV11-3	few	TGTGCCAGCAGCTTATTCGGTGGGAACTCTGGAAACACCATATATTTT	CASSLFGGNSGNTIYF
NA	TRBJ1-1	TRBV29-1	NA	TGCAGCGTTACGACAGTGATGAACACTGAAGCTTTCTTT	CSVTTVMNTEAFF
TRBD2	TRBJ2-7	TRBV11-3	many	TGTGCCAGCAGCCCCTGGGGGGGGGTCGGCTCCTACGAGCAGTACTTC	CASSPWGGVGSYEQYF
TRBD1	TRBJ2-7	TRBV2	many	TGTGCCAGCTCTTCCGGGACAGGGATCTACGAGCAGTACTTC	CASSSGTGIYEQYF
NA	TRBJ2-2	TRBV2	many	TGTGCCAGCAGTGGCAGGGGTTTTGGCACCGGGGAGCTGTTTTTT	CASSGRGFGTGELFF
TRBD2	TRBJ2-7	TRBV19	many	TGTGCCACAGCGGGGTCCTCCTACGAGCAGTACTTC	CATAGSSYEQYF
NA	TRBJ2-7	TRBV12-3/TRBV12-4	once	TGTGCCAGCAGTACCCCTCCGACAGGGAGGTCAACCTACGAGCAGTACTTC	CASSTPPTGRSTYEQYF
TRBD2	TRBJ2-7	TRBV6-2/TRBV6-3	many	TGTGCCAGCCTAAGGCCGACTAGCGGGAAATACGAGCAGTACTTC	CASLRPTSGKYEQYF
NA	TRBJ1-2	TRBV28	few	TGTGCCAGCAGTTTCGCTTTGGGGGCTAACTATGGCTACACCTTC	CASSFALGANYGYTF
NA	TRBJ1-1	TRBV10-2	many	TGCGCCAGCAGTGTGGGGAACACTGAAGCTTTCTTT	CASSVGNTEAFF